One T cell receptor (beta chain) is described in this entry. Its antigen is not identified. This record belongs to a study of T cell responses to AZD1222 COVID-19 vaccine. Broader study findings: Without day 14 samples, only post-peak T cell repertoires were studied. Nearly half of unique spike-specific TCRs reportedly avoided B.1.351 and B.1.1.7 mutated regions. The donor cohort was predominantly white British with a female majority, and clonal diversity may have been underestimated.

Analyses pooled second doses at about 4 or about 12 weeks. Trimming took 2 bases from V and 6 from J, leaving 7 bases between them. This CDR3 has 12 residues. Germline assignment: CDR1 MNHEY and CDR2 SVGEGT. Sequenced by immunoSEQ multiplex PCR; TCRdb stores in-frame clones only, minus some. The data contain around 120,000 clones, about nine tenths of them singletons. The sequence derives from an adult who received the AZD1222 COVID-19 vaccine. The chain links TRBV6-2 or TRBV6-3 to TRBJ1-2; D gene uncertain. This material consisted of peripheral blood, taken 28 days after the second AZD1222 dose. The CDR3 reads CASSYPRDGYTF. CDR3 in DNA: TGTGCCAGCAGTTACCCCCGGGATGGCTACACCTTC.